This TCR beta chain was sequenced in a study of shared clonotypes between healthy human individuals. Turning to the study itself: Three plates each covered CD4 naive and memory; CD8 naive two, CD8 memory one.

This CDR3 is 14 amino acids long. V shed 5 bases and J shed 4 bases, with 14 bases lying between them. Germline lookup yields CDR1 LNHDA and CDR2 SQIVND (reference sequence). Only in-frame clones appear in the TCRdb table, and some are missing; sequencing was by immunoSEQ multiplex PCR. The table records roughly 2,500,000 clones, approximately 94% of them present only once. Specimen: naive CD4+ T cells from PBMCs. Subset here: CD45RA+ positively selected. The source is a man between 18 and 35 years old in good health. Some clones in this sample may be carry-over from other donors' samples. This chain uses TRBV19 with TRBJ1-2; perhaps TRBD1 as D (5 bases). The CDR3 spells CASSLQQATYGYTF. The CDR3 nucleotides read TGTGCCAGTAGTCTTCAACAGGCAACCTATGGCTACACCTTC.